This T cell receptor beta chain emerged from a study of T cell responses to AZD1222 COVID-19 vaccine. Comments on this clone: What it recognizes is unknown.

The length of the CDR3 is 13 residues. Deletions cut 3 bases from V and 7 bases from J, with 9 bases between. Germline V gives CDR1 SNHLY, CDR2 FYNNEI. Broader study findings: Repertoires were obtained solely post-peak T cell response. Most donors were white British and more were female, and clonal diversity was possibly underestimated. Spike was spanned by vaccine-associated CD4 TCRs, which were dominant at 160-218 and 743-854.

The analysis combined second doses at about 4 or about 12 weeks. Measured with immunoSEQ multiplex PCR; TCRdb has only the in-frame clones, and not every one. The repertoire has around 150,000 clones, around 90% of them found once; the top ten carry around 1%. The material sequenced was peripheral blood, taken 28 days after the second AZD1222 dose. The receptor was derived from an adult who received the AZD1222 COVID-19 vaccine. The rearrangement uses TRBV2 and TRBJ1-4; D remains unclear. The CDR3 sequence: CASSEGMGEKLFF. The CDR3 DNA reads as TGTGCCAGCAGTGAGGGGATGGGTGAAAAACTGTTTTTT.